One sample yielded the 21 T cell receptor beta chains listed below, sequenced in a study of shared clonotypes between healthy human individuals. Data came from immunoSEQ multiplex PCR; TCRdb stores just in-frame clones and leaves some out. The sample yields roughly 760,000 clones, around 74% seen once. Source material: memory CD4+ T cells sorted from blood. Subset meaning: CD45RA-negative fraction. Receptors originate from a woman aged 30 to 39 in good health.

V gene TRBV19 combines with J gene TRBJ1-2; TRBD1 matches 8 bases. Germline V CDR1 and CDR2: LNHDA, SQIVND (reference sequence). The CDR3 is 14 residues long. Trimming took 9 bases from V and 1 from J; bases not matched to a gene: 7. CDR3 loop: CASVDRGLNYGYTF. For the CDR3, the DNA is TGTGCCAGCGTAGACAGGGGACTTAACTATGGCTACACCTTC.

The chain employs TRBV19 and TRBJ1-5; D is unresolved. Germline V gene sequence: CDR1 LNHDA, CDR2 SQIVND (reference sequence). V dropped 2 bases and J dropped 3 bases, with 2 bases sitting between them. This CDR3 is built from 12 residues. The CDR3 coding sequence is TGTGCCAGTAGTATATACAATCAGCCCCAGCATTTT. It yields the protein CASSIYNQPQHF. The variable domain in full, with the rest retrieved from reference TRBV19 and TRBJ1-5, is DGGITQSPKYLFRKEGQNVTLSCEQNLNHDAMYWYRQDPGQGLRLIYYSQIVNDFQKGDIAEGYSVSREKKESFPLTVTSAQKNPTAFYLCASSIYNQPQHFGDGTRLSIL.

The chain is built from TRBV5-1 and TRBJ2-1, with D maybe TRBD2 (6 bases). Germline CDR1 is SGHRS and CDR2 is YFSETQ. V was cut by 2 bases and J by 5 bases, with 11 bases left in between. This CDR3 has 14 residues. The CDR3 DNA follows: TGCGCCAGCAGCTTAATCGCGGGACACAATGAGCAGTTCTTC. It encodes CASSLIAGHNEQFF.

V usage is TRBV7-2 and J usage is TRBJ2-7; 7 nucleotides agree with TRBD2. Germline trimming cut 8 bases from V and 4 bases from J; bases unmatched to any gene: 8. This CDR3 spans 13 amino acids. Germline V gene sequence: CDR1 SGHTA, CDR2 FQGNSA. The CDR3 DNA follows: TGTGCCAGCTCCGGGGGGAGAGGATACGAGCAGTACTTC. It is translated as CASSGGRGYEQYF.

CDR3 amino acids: CASSPHSSAEKLFF. The CDR3 DNA reads as TGTGCCAGCAGTCCCCATTCGTCGGCTGAAAAACTGTTTTTT. J is TRBJ1-4 and V is TRBV28, with D unclear. The germline V and J ends were trimmed by 5 bases and 7 bases, with 14 bases remaining between them. Germline CDR1 MDHEN, CDR2 SYDVKM. The CDR3 runs to 14 residues.

This clone was counted between two and nine times. The V gene is TRBV2, the J gene TRBJ2-7; a possible D gene is TRBD1 (6 bases). The CDR3 is 14 residues long. Trimming shortened V by 6 bases and J by 0 bases, and 12 bases separated the two germline ends. Germline-derived CDR1 and CDR2 are SNHLY and FYNNEI. Written as DNA, the CDR3 is TGTGCCAGCAGGAGGACAGAGACCTCCTACGAGCAGTACTTC. Translation: CASRRTETSYEQYF.

The V call is TRBV19, the J call TRBJ1-3; maybe TRBD1 (6 bases). V was clipped by 4 bases and J by 0 bases, with 10 bases between them. CDR1 and CDR2 (germline): LNHDA, SQIVND (reference sequence). This CDR3 has 15 amino acids. For the CDR3, the DNA is TGTGCCAGTAGTACCCGACAGGACTCTGGAAACACCATATATTTT. Residues: CASSTRQDSGNTIYF.

This chain connects TRBV27 to TRBJ2-1; 9 nucleotides line up with TRBD2. The V segment lost 8 bases and the J segment 5 bases; nucleotides outside the gene matches: 10. Germline CDR1 and CDR2: MNHEY and SMNVEV (reference sequence). CDR3 length: 15 residues. CDR3 loop: CASGPAGLANNEQFF. The CDR3, as DNA: TGTGCCAGCGGTCCAGCGGGACTAGCAAACAATGAGCAGTTCTTC.

V is TRBV6-1 and J is TRBJ1-5; D is uncertain. The CDR3 runs to 12 residues. Trimming took off 5 bases at V and 5 bases at J, with 7 bases between the two ends. From germline, CDR1 is MNHNS and CDR2 SASEGT. The CDR3 loop reads CASSHSDQPQHF. The CDR3 nucleotides are TGTGCCAGCAGTCACAGTGATCAGCCCCAGCATTTT.

V usage is TRBV5-1 and J usage is TRBJ1-5; a weak D match, TRBD1 (5 bases). The ends were cut back, 6 bases at V and 1 base at J, with 23 bases in the middle. Germline assignment: CDR1 SGHRS and CDR2 YFSETQ. The CDR3 totals 18 residues. For the CDR3, the DNA is TGCGCCAGCACGGGGCCGGGGGACGGTGTTGGGAGCAATCAGCCCCAGCATTTT. Translated: CASTGPGDGVGSNQPQHF.

This clone was recorded at least ten times. The chain joins TRBV19 to TRBJ2-1; no firm D call. Germline V gene lookup returns CDR1 LNHDA and CDR2 SQIVND (reference sequence). This CDR3 region has 13 residues. V lost 4 bases and J lost 8, with 12 bases in between. The CDR3 reads CASSSDMGYEQFF. The CDR3 DNA reads as TGTGCCAGTAGTAGCGACATGGGGTATGAGCAGTTCTTC.

The chain couples TRBV2 to TRBJ2-1, with 13 nucleotides matching TRBD2. V trimming: 6 bases; J trimming: 16 bases; junction bases outside the gene matches: 6. There are 12 residues in the CDR3. CDR1 is SNHLY, CDR2 FYNNEI, per germline. In DNA form, the CDR3 reads TGTGCCAGCAGGGGGACTAGCGGGGTTTGTTTCTTC. It encodes CASRGTSGVCFF.

This clone was recorded a few times. The rearrangement links TRBV5-4 to TRBJ1-4; TRBD1 matches 7 bases. This CDR3 is 15 amino acids long. Germline CDR1 and CDR2: SGHNT and YYREEE (reference sequence). V lost 0 bases to trimming and J lost 7 bases; unmatched junction nucleotides: 6. The CDR3 bases are TGTGCCAGCAGCTTGGGACAGGGCCCTGGTGAAAAACTGTTTTTT. This translates into CASSLGQGPGEKLFF.

V gene TRBV7-9 combines with J gene TRBJ2-1, with no clear D. The ends were cut back, 5 bases at V and 5 bases at J, with 13 bases in the middle. This CDR3 has 14 residues. Germline CDR1 is SEHNR and CDR2 is FQNEAQ (reference sequence). CDR3 loop: CASSRKGSHNEQFF. CDR3 in DNA: TGTGCCAGCAGCCGTAAGGGATCCCACAATGAGCAGTTCTTC.

This clone was seen only a few times. The rearrangement uses TRBV19 and TRBJ1-5, with a tentative D call TRBD1 (6 bases). Germline V gene sequence: CDR1 LNHDA, CDR2 SQIVND (reference sequence). Deletions cut 8 bases from V and 6 bases from J, with 17 bases between. The CDR3 has 14 amino acids. Here the CDR3 DNA reads TGTGCCAGTTCTTCGGCAGGGGTGTCTCAGCCCCAGCATTTT. Its protein is CASSSAGVSQPQHF.

This chain connects TRBV7-2 to TRBJ2-7; D not certain. Germline V gene data show CDR1 as SGHTA and CDR2 as FQGNSA. V lost 5 bases, J lost 10 bases, and 6 bases lay in between. The CDR3 is made up of 9 amino acids. The CDR3 region is CASSPSQYF. The CDR3, as DNA: TGTGCCAGCAGCCCTTCCCAGTACTTC.

The gene calls are TRBV6-1 and TRBJ2-7; 12 bases are shared with TRBD1. V shed 7 bases and J 4 bases; nucleotides not matched to a gene: 5. This CDR3 has 14 amino acids. The germline CDR1 and CDR2 sequences are MNHNS and SASEGT. The DNA of the CDR3 is TGTGCCAGCATCGGGACAGGGGGCCCATACGAGCAGTACTTC. It yields the protein CASIGTGGPYEQYF.

The chain carries TRBV4-1 and TRBJ2-5; no definite D call. With 0 bases removed from V and 5 bases from J, the gap between germline ends came to 16 bases. The germline V gene encodes CDR1 MGHRA and CDR2 YSYEKL. The CDR3 is made up of 16 amino acids. The CDR3 coding sequence is TGCGCCAGCAGCCAAGATCGAAATGGTATCGGTGAGACCCAGTACTTC. It yields the protein CASSQDRNGIGETQYF.

This clone was picked up a small number of times. The J gene is TRBJ2-5, the V gene TRBV7-7, with 11 bases lining up with TRBD2. V lost 5 bases and J lost 2; bases outside the gene matches: 4. CDR1 is SSHAT and CDR2 is FNYEAQ in the germline V gene (reference sequence). CDR3 length equals 15 residues. CDR3 residues: CASSQLAGVQETQYF. The CDR3 nucleotides read TGTGCCAGCAGCCAACTAGCGGGAGTTCAAGAGACCCAGTACTTC.

The V gene is TRBV6-5, the J gene TRBJ2-2, with D possibly being TRBD1 (6 bases). V was trimmed by 2 bases and J by 7 bases, leaving 11 bases between them. The CDR3 has 14 residues. CDR1 is MNHEY, CDR2 SVGAGI, per germline. The DNA for the CDR3 is TGTGCCAGCAGTTACGGGCAGGGGCACGGGGAGCTGTTTTTT. Protein product: CASSYGQGHGELFF.

This chain joins TRBV10-3 and TRBJ2-7; no definite D call. Germline CDR1 is ENHRY and CDR2 is SYGVKD. Trimming shortened V by 7 bases and J by 7 bases, and 14 bases separated the two germline ends. This CDR3 spans 12 amino acids. CDR3: CAITAGKKEQYF. CDR3 sequence (DNA): TGTGCCATCACGGCAGGCAAAAAAGAGCAGTACTTC.